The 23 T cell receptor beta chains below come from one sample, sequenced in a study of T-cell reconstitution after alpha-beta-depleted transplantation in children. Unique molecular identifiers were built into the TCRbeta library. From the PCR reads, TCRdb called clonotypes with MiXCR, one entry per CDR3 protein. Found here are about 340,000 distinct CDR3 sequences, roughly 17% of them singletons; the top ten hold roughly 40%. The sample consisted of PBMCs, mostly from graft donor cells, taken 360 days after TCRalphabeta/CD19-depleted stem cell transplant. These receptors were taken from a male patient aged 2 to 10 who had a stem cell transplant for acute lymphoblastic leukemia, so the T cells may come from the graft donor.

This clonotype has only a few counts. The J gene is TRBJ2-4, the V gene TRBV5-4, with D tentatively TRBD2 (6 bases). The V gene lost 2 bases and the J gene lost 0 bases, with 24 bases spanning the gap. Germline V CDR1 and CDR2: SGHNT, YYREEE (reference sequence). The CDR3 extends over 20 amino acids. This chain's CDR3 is CASSLIRVGGDGVAKNIQYF. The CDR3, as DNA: TGTGCCAGCAGCTTAATACGGGTCGGCGGGGATGGGGTAGCCAAAAACATTCAGTACTTC.

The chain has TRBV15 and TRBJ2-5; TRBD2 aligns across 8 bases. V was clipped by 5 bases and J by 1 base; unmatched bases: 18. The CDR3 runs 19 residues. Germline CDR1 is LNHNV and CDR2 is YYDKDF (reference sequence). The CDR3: CATSELAGSEFSLQETQYF. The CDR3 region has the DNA TGTGCCACCAGCGAGTTAGCGGGGTCCGAATTCTCCCTCCAAGAGACCCAGTACTTC. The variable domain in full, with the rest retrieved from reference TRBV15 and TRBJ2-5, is DAMVIQNPRYQVTQFGKPVTLSCSQTLNHNVMYWYQQKSSQAPKLLFHYYDKDFNNEADTPDNFQSRRPNTSFCFLDIRSPGLGDTAMYLCATSELAGSEFSLQETQYFGPGTRLLVL.

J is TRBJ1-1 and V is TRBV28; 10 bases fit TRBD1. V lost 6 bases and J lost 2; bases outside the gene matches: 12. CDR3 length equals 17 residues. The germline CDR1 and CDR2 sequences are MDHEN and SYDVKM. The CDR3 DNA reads TGTGCCAGCAGAGGTAAGGGGGACAGGGGAGGAAACACTGAAGCTTTCTTT. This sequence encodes CASRGKGDRGGNTEAFF.

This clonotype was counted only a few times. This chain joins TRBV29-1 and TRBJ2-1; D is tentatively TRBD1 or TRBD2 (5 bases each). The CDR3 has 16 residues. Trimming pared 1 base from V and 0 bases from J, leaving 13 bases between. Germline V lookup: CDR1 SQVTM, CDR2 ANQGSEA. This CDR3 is CSVEGTPGSSYNEQFF. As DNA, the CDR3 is TGCAGCGTTGAAGGGACCCCAGGGAGCTCCTACAATGAGCAGTTCTTC.

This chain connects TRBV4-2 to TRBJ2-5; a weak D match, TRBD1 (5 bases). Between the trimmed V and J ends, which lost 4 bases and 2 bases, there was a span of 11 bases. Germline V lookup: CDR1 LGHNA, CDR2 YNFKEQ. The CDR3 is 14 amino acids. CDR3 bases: TGTGCCAGCAGCCCTTCAGGGAAGCAAGAGACCCAGTACTTC. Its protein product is CASSPSGKQETQYF.

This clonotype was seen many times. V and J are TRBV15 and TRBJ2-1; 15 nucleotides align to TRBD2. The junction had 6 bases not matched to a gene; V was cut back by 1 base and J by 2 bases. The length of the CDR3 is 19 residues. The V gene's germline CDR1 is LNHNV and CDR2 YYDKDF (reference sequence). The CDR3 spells CATSRGTSGRDPTYNEQFF. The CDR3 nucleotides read TGTGCCACCAGCAGAGGGACTAGCGGGAGGGACCCCACCTACAATGAGCAGTTCTTC.

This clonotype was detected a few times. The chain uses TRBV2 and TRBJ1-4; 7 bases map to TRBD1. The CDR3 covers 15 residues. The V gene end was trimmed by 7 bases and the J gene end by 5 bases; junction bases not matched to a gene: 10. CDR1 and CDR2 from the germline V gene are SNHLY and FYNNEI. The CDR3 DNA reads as TGTGCCAGCATGATTTTCGGGACAGCAAATGAAAAACTGTTTTTT. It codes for CASMIFGTANEKLFF.

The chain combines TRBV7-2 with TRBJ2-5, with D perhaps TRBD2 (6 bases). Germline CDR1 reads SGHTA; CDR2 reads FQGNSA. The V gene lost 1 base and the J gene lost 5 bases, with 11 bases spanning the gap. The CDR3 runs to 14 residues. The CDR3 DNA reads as TGTGCCAGCAGCTTAGGCGGGATGTTGGAGACCCAGTACTTC. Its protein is CASSLGGMLETQYF.

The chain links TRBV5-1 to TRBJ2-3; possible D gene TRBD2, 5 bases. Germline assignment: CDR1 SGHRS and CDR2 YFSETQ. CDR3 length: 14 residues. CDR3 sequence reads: CSSKGGGGTDTQYF. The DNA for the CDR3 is TGCTCGTCTAAAGGAGGAGGTGGGACAGATACGCAGTATTTT.

The CDR3 nucleotides are TGTGCCAGCAGTGACAGCTCAGGGGCAAAATGGAACTACGAGCAGTACTTC. Protein product: CASSDSSGAKWNYEQYF. The rearrangement uses TRBV2 and TRBJ2-7; D perhaps matches TRBD1 (6 bases). Trimming removed 3 bases at V and 3 bases at J, with 21 bases between. From germline, CDR1 is SNHLY and CDR2 FYNNEI. The CDR3 loop spans 17 amino acids.

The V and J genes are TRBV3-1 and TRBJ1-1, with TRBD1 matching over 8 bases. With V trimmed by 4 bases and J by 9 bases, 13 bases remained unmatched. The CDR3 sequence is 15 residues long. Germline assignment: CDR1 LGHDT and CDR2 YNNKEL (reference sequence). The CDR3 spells CASSPIQGAILQAFF. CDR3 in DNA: TGTGCCAGCAGCCCGATTCAGGGGGCGATCTTGCAAGCTTTCTTT.

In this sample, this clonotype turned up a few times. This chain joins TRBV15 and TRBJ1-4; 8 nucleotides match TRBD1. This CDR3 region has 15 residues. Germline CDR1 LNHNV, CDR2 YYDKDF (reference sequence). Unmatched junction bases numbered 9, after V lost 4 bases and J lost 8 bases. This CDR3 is CATSTRTGSSEKLFF. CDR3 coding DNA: TGTGCCACCAGCACCCGGACAGGGAGTAGCGAAAAACTGTTTTTT. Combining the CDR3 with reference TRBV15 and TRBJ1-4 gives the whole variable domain DAMVIQNPRYQVTQFGKPVTLSCSQTLNHNVMYWYQQKSSQAPKLLFHYYDKDFNNEADTPDNFQSRRPNTSFCFLDIRSPGLGDTAMYLCATSTRTGSSEKLFFGSGTQLSVL.

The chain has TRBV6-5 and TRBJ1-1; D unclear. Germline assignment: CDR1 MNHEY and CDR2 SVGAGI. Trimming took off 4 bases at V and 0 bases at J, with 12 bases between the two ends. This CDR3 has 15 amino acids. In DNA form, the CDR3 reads TGTGCCAGCAGTTCCTGGTTAACCCTGAACACTGAAGCTTTCTTT. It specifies CASSSWLTLNTEAFF.

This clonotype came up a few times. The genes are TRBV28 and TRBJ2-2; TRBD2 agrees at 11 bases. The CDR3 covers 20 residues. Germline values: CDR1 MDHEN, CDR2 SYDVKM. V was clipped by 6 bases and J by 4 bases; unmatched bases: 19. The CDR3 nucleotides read TGTGCCAGCAGGACGCTGGACGCGGGGCTAGCGGGAGGTAGCACCGGGGAGCTGTTTTTT. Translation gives CASRTLDAGLAGGSTGELFF. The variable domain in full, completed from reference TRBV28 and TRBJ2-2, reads DVKVTQSSRYLVKRTGEKVFLECVQDMDHENMFWYRQDPGLGLRLIYFSYDVKMKEKGDIPEGYSVSREKKERFSLILESASTNQTSMYLCASRTLDAGLAGGSTGELFFGEGSRLTVL.

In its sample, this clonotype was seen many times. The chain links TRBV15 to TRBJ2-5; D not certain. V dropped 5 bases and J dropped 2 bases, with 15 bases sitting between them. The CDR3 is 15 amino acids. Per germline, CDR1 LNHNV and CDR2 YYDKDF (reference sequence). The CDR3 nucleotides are TGTGCCACCAGCCCATGGGCAGAGATACAAGAGACCCAGTACTTC. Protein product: CATSPWAEIQETQYF.

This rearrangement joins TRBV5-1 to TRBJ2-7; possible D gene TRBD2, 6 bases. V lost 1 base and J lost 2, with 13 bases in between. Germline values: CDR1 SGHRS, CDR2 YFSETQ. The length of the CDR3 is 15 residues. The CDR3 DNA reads TGCGCCAGCAGCTTGTCAGGGAGGTATCCCTACGAGCAGTACTTC. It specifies CASSLSGRYPYEQYF.

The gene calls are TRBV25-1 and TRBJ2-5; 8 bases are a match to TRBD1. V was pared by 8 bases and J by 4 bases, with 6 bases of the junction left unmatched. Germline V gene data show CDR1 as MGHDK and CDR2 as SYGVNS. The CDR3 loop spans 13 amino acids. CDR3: CASGKTGVETQYF. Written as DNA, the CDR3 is TGTGCCAGCGGGAAGACAGGGGTAGAGACCCAGTACTTC.

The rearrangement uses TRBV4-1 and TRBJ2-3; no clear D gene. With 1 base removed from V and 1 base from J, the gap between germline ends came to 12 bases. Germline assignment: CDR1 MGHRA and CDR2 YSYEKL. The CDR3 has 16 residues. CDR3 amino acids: CASSQVWGSGTDTQYF. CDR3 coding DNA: TGCGCCAGCAGCCAAGTGTGGGGATCGGGCACAGATACGCAGTATTTT.

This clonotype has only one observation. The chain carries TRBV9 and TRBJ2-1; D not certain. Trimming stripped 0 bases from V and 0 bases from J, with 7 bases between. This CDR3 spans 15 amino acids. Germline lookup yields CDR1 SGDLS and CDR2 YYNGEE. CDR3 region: CASSVAWASYNEQFF. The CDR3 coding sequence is TGTGCCAGCAGCGTAGCTTGGGCCTCCTACAATGAGCAGTTCTTC.

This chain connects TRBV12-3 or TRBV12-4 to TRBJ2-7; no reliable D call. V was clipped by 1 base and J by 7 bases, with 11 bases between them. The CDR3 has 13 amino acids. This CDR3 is CASSLGLLREQYF. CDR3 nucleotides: TGTGCCAGCAGTTTAGGGCTCCTTAGAGAGCAGTACTTC.

Here the CDR3 reads CASSFWTSSYEQYF. The CDR3 bases are TGCGCCAGCAGCTTCTGGACTAGCTCCTACGAGCAGTACTTC. The rearrangement uses TRBV5-1 and TRBJ2-7; TRBD2 agrees at 7 bases. The CDR3 covers 14 residues. V was clipped by 2 bases and J by 0 bases; unmatched bases: 2. In germline, CDR1 is SGHRS, CDR2 YFSETQ.

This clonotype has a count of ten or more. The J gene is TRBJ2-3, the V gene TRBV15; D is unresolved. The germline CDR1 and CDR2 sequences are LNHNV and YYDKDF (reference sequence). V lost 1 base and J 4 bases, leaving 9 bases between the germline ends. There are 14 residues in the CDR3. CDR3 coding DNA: TGTGCCACCAGCAGAGCGGACCCTGCAGATACGCAGTATTTT. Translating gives CATSRADPADTQYF.

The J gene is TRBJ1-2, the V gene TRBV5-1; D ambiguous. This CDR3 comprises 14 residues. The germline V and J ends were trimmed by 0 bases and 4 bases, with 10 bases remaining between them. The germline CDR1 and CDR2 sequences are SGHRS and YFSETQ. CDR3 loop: CASSLAPAGYGYTF. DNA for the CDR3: TGCGCCAGCAGCTTGGCGCCAGCGGGCTATGGCTACACCTTC. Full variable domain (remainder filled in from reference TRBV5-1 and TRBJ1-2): KAGVTQTPRYLIKTRGQQVTLSCSPISGHRSVSWYQQTPGQGLQFLFEYFSETQRNKGNFPGRFSGRQFSNSRSEMNVSTLELGDSALYLCASSLAPAGYGYTFGSGTRLTVV.